This record covers a single TCR beta chain. The germline V gene has CDR1 SEHNR and CDR2 FQNEAQ (reference sequence). The CDR3 totals 13 residues. V was pared by 8 bases and J by 7 bases, with 14 bases between. The data derive from a study of CD8+CD57+ T cells in acquired aplastic anemia. Genomic DNA provided the template from which TCR beta VDJ and CDR3 profiles were obtained. TCRdb re-called the reads through MiXCR, storing one row per CDR3 protein. Of 100,000 to 150,000 distinct CDR3 sequences in the sample, nearly 40% were seen once. The authors sequenced patients whose flow cytometry had shown CD8+CD57+ cell expansion.

V usage is TRBV7-9 and J usage is TRBJ1-4; D call uncertain. The sample comprised sorted CD4+, CD8+, or CD8+CD57+ T cells (not recorded which) from PBMCs. This TCR was sampled from a human donor with aplastic anemia. The CDR3 DNA follows: TGTGCCAGCGGCCGGCACCTTCTTGAAAAACTGTTTTTT. Its protein is CASGRHLLEKLFF.